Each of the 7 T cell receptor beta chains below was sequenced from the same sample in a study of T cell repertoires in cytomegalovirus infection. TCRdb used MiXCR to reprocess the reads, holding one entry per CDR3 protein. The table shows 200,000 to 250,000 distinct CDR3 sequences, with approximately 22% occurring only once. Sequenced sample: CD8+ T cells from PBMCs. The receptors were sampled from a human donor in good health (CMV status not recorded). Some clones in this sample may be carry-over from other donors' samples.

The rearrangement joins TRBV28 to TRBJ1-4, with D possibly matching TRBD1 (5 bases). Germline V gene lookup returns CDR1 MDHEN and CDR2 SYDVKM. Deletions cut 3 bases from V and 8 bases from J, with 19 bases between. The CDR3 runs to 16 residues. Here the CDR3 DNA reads TGTGCCAGCAGTTTCAATTCAGGGCAGGGTGGAGAAAAACTGTTTTTT. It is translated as CASSFNSGQGGEKLFF.

The CDR3 DNA follows: TGCGCCAGCAGCCAAGGGCCTTCCACAGATACGCAGTATTTT. It yields the protein CASSQGPSTDTQYF. The chain employs TRBV4-1 and TRBJ2-3, with D uncertain. This CDR3 spans 14 amino acids. V was shortened by 1 base and J by 2 bases, with 7 bases between the two germline ends. Germline loops: CDR1 MGHRA, CDR2 YSYEKL.

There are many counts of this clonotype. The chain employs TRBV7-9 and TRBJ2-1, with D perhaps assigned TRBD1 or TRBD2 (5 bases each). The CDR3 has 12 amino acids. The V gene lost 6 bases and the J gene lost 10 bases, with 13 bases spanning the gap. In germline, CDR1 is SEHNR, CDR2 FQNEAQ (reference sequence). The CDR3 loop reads CASSSGTIEQFF. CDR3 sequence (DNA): TGTGCCAGCAGTTCAGGGACGATCGAGCAGTTCTTC.

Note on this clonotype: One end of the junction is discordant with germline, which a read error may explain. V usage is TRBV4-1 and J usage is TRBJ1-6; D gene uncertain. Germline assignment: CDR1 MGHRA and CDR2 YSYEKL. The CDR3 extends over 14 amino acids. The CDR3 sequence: CASSQGENNSPLHF. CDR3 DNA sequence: TGTGCCAGCAGCCAAGGAGAGAATAATTCACCCCTCCACTTT.

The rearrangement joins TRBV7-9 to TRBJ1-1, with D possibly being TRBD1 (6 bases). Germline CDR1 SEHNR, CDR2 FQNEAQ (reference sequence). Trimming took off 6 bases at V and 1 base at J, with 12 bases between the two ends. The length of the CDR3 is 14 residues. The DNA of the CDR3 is TGTGCCAGCAGGCCAGGGGTATCGAACACTGAAGCTTTCTTT. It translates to CASRPGVSNTEAFF. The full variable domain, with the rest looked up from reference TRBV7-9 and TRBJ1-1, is DTGVSQNPRHKITKRGQNVTFRCDPISEHNRLYWYRQTLGQGPEFLTYFQNEAQLEKSRLLSDRFSAERPKGSFSTLEIQRTEQGDSAMYLCASRPGVSNTEAFFGQGTRLTVV.

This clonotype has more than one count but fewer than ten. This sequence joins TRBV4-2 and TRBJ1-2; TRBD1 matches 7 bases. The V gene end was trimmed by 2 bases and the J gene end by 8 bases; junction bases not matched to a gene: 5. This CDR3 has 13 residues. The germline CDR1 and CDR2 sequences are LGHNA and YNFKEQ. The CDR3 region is CASSQYRGEGYTF. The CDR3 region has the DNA TGTGCCAGCAGCCAATACAGGGGAGAAGGCTACACCTTC.

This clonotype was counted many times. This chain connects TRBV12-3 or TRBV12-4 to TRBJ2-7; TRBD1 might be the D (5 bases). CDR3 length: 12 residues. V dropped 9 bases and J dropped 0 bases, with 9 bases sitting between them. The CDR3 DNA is TGTGCCAGTACAGGTGTCTCCTACGAGCAGTACTTC. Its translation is CASTGVSYEQYF.